This entry features one T cell receptor (beta chain) sequence. Its antigen is currently unknown. The record originates from a study of PD-1 blockade in classical Hodgkin lymphoma. Study results and caveats: As was reported, newly diagnosed patients showed lower baseline TCR diversity than healthy donors did.

Each patient relapsed following autologous stem cell transplantation, and prior brentuximab vedotin exposure differed. The repertoire was sequenced with immunoSEQ multiplex PCR; TCRdb's copy has only in-frame clones and lacks some. The sample records roughly 70,000 clones, about two thirds being singletons. The receptor's source is a human donor with classical Hodgkin lymphoma. Sequencing used peripheral blood mononuclear cells (PBMCs), obtained before the second cycle of nivolumab.

This CDR3 reads CASSIGTGGSEKLFF. In DNA form, the CDR3 reads TGTGCCAGCAGTATCGGGACAGGGGGTTCTGAAAAACTGTTTTTT. This chain uses TRBV28 with TRBJ1-4, with TRBD1 identical over 11 bases. The CDR3 is made up of 15 amino acids. Germline V gene lookup returns CDR1 MDHEN and CDR2 SYDVKM. The trim removed 5 bases at V and 7 bases at J, leaving 6 bases unmatched. The complete variable domain, with remaining parts taken from reference TRBV28 and TRBJ1-4, reads DVKVTQSSRYLVKRTGEKVFLECVQDMDHENMFWYRQDPGLGLRLIYFSYDVKMKEKGDIPEGYSVSREKKERFSLILESASTNQTSMYLCASSIGTGGSEKLFFGSGTQLSVL.